The T cell receptor (beta chain) described here comes from a study of blood T cell repertoires in COVID-19. As for the study in general: Samples representing acute and convalescent COVID-19 were sourced from the United States, Italy and Spain. Sample material is recorded as cDNA or gDNA derived from T cells, B-cell-depleted T cells, or PBMCs.

This CDR3 spans 15 amino acids. In germline, CDR1 is SGHTA, CDR2 FQGTGA. Trimming took 5 bases from V and 3 from J; bases not matched to a gene: 9. Original handling: By means of reference gene primer amplification, nucleated cell counts were estimated. The table came from immunoSEQ multiplex PCR; TCRdb's copy has only in-frame clones and leaves some out. V and J calls and clone size are those listed in that table; D and trimming were worked out from the DNA. The data contain fewer than 50,000 clones, 88% of them singletons. The specimen was peripheral blood. The V and J genes are TRBV7-3 and TRBJ2-7; 8 nucleotides align to TRBD2. The source of this sequence is a man between 45 and 60 years old with active COVID-19. The CDR3 loop reads CASSPSGGPFYEQYF. The DNA for the CDR3 is TGTGCCAGCAGCCCGAGCGGGGGACCTTTCTACGAGCAGTACTTC.